This T cell receptor beta chain is from a study of CD8+CD57+ T cells in acquired aplastic anemia. Study as a whole: Roughly 3 ug was the average amount of DNA from sorted CD4+ and CD8+ cells.

This clonotype was seen repeatedly, ten times or more. Template material for TCR beta VDJ and CDR3 profiling consisted of genomic DNA. From the reads, TCRdb called clonotypes with MiXCR, one entry per CDR3 protein. This sample yields some 120,000 distinct CDR3 sequences, of which roughly 50% are seen a single time; about 2.3% belongs to the top ten. This CDR3 is 14 amino acids long. Germline lookup yields CDR1 SGHAT and CDR2 FQNNGV. V lost 8 bases and J 7 bases, leaving 20 bases between the germline ends. Sequenced: sorted CD4+, CD8+, or CD8+CD57+ T cells (not recorded which) from PBMCs. This TCR was sampled from a human donor in good health, serving as a control. The chain is built from TRBV11-2 and TRBJ1-2; D call uncertain. The CDR3 nucleotides read TGTGCCAGCGTGGAGGGTCCTTACTCCTTTGGCTACACCTTC. Its translation: CASVEGPYSFGYTF.